One sample yielded the 9 T cell receptor beta chains listed below, sequenced in a study of PD-L1 blockade in urothelial cancer. Sequenced by immunoSEQ multiplex PCR; TCRdb stores in-frame clones only, minus some. The repertoire includes about 25,000 clones, around 82% of them detected once, and 1.5% to 2% sits in the top ten. Noted time point: peripheral blood 6 weeks after treatment start. Here the sequenced sample was PBMCs, taken around atezolizumab (anti-PD-L1) treatment. These receptors originate from a man in his 70s with urothelial cancer.

This chain joins TRBV5-1 and TRBJ2-5, with D possibly matching TRBD2 (5 bases). The germline V gene encodes CDR1 SGHRS and CDR2 YFSETQ. V was cut by 4 bases and J by 5 bases, with 9 bases left in between. The CDR3 has 12 amino acids. This CDR3 is CASSLGMETQYF. CDR3 coding DNA: TGCGCCAGCAGCCTCGGGATGGAGACCCAGTACTTC.

The V and J genes are TRBV5-6 and TRBJ2-1, with 7 bases aligning to TRBD1. In germline, CDR1 is SGHDT, CDR2 YYEEEE. After removal of 3 bases from V and 2 bases from J, the junction contained 2 bases not matched to a gene. This CDR3 contains 14 residues. The CDR3 sequence: CASSWGQPYNEQFF. The CDR3 nucleotides are TGTGCCAGCAGCTGGGGACAGCCCTACAATGAGCAGTTCTTC.

The V gene is TRBV27, the J gene TRBJ1-1; D is unclear. Germline assignment: CDR1 MNHEY and CDR2 SMNVEV (reference sequence). V was shortened by 8 bases and J by 5 bases, with 12 bases between the two germline ends. CDR3 size: 12 residues. The CDR3 DNA follows: TGTGCCAGCCTTAACGACGGGACTGAAGCTTTCTTT. Translated, it gives CASLNDGTEAFF.

The chain links TRBV19 to TRBJ1-5, with TRBD1 matching 9 bases. This CDR3 contains 14 residues. CDR1 is LNHDA and CDR2 is SQIVND in the germline V gene (reference sequence). Losses at the gene ends were 6 bases for V and 8 bases for J; bases not matched to a gene: 8. The CDR3, as DNA: TGTGCCAGTAGGACAGGGGGTGATGGGAAGCCCCAGCATTTT. It specifies CASRTGGDGKPQHF.

V gene TRBV7-8 combines with J gene TRBJ2-1; 11 bases align to TRBD2. This CDR3 region has 16 residues. From germline, CDR1 is SGHVS and CDR2 FQNEAQ. The V segment lost 7 bases and the J segment 8 bases; nucleotides outside the gene matches: 13. CDR3 DNA sequence: TGTGCCAGCATCCCTCCGTTAAGACTAGCGGGATATGAGCAGTTCTTC. It is translated as CASIPPLRLAGYEQFF.

A word on this clone: The sample holds other DNA sequences that translate to the same CDR3. This chain links TRBV11-3 with TRBJ2-3, with TRBD2 matching over 12 bases. Germline V gives CDR1 SGHNT, CDR2 YENEEA. Trimming removed 6 bases from V and 6 bases from J; junction bases left unmatched: 7. The CDR3 consists of 15 residues. The CDR3 nucleotides read TGTGCCAGCAGTTTACTAGCGGGAGGTGCGGATACGCAGTATTTT. Translation: CASSLLAGGADTQYF.

The V and J genes are TRBV5-4 and TRBJ2-7, with 9 nucleotides matching TRBD1. The CDR3 totals 15 residues. With 3 bases clipped from V and 3 bases from J, the junction kept 7 bases outside the gene matches. Looked up from germline, CDR1 is SGHNT and CDR2 is YYREEE (reference sequence). The CDR3 loop reads CASSSGQGPNYEQYF. CDR3 nucleotides: TGTGCCAGCAGCTCAGGACAGGGGCCCAACTACGAGCAGTACTTC.

This rearrangement joins TRBV27 to TRBJ1-1; 7 bases line up with TRBD1. V lost 5 bases, J lost 0 bases, and 9 bases stayed unmatched. The CDR3 has 16 amino acids. Germline-derived CDR1 and CDR2 are MNHEY and SMNVEV (reference sequence). CDR3 residues: CASSPRTGSVNTEAFF. CDR3 bases: TGTGCCAGCAGTCCCCGGACAGGATCCGTGAACACTGAAGCTTTCTTT.

This rearrangement joins TRBV19 to TRBJ1-2; 7 nucleotides line up with TRBD1. Losses at the gene ends were 4 bases for V and 0 bases for J; bases not matched to a gene: 8. The CDR3 spans 16 residues. In germline, CDR1 is LNHDA, CDR2 SQIVND (reference sequence). This CDR3 is CASSTSGTATNYGYTF. Written as DNA, the CDR3 is TGTGCCAGTAGTACATCCGGGACAGCCACTAACTATGGCTACACCTTC.